Listed below are T cell receptor beta chains from one sample, sequenced in a study of shared clonotypes between healthy human individuals. The method was immunoSEQ multiplex PCR; TCRdb's version includes in-frame clones alone and lacks a portion of them. The sample has around 2.1 million clones; around 95% are singletons. The sample was naive CD4+ T cells sorted from blood. All receptors come from a man aged 18 to 30 in good health. CDR3s include the opening cysteine and the closing phenylalanine or tryptophan. D genes are given only for firm matches. Not every row has a clone size; where given, it reads once, few, many or a size class.

v_call,d_call,clone_size,j_call,cdr3_nt,cdr3_aa
TRBV6-6,.,.,TRBJ1-5,TGTGCCAGCGGCCCTCCGGGAAGTCCAAATCAGCCCCAGCATTTT,CASGPPGSPNQPQHF
TRBV6-5,TRBD1,.,TRBJ2-5,TGTGCCAGCAGTTACTCGGGACAGGGCTGGGAGCAGTACTTC,CASSYSGQGWEQYF
TRBV2,.,.,TRBJ1-1,TGTGCCAGCAGTGACTCTATTGGTCCGGGCACTGAAGCTTTCTTT,CASSDSIGPGTEAFF
TRBV2,.,.,TRBJ2-5,TGTGCCAGCATCAGCCAGCGAGAGACCCAGTACTTC,CASISQRETQYF
TRBV10-3,TRBD2,.,TRBJ2-7,TGTGCCATCAGTGTATCAACGCTAGCGGGGGTCTCCTACGAGCAGTACTTC,CAISVSTLAGVSYEQYF
TRBV6-1,.,.,TRBJ2-5,TGTGCCAGCAGTGTCGCCTTTGCTGGTTCCGCTCCGACCCAGTACTTC,CASSVAFAGSAPTQYF
TRBV4-1,.,.,TRBJ1-4,TGCGCCAGCAGCCAAGCACTTATGATCGAAAAACTGTTTTTT,CASSQALMIEKLFF
TRBV7-8,TRBD1,few,TRBJ1-6,TGTGCCAGCAGCCAGCCGTCCGGGACAGACTATAATTCACCCCTCCACTTT,CASSQPSGTDYNSPLHF
TRBV5-1,.,.,TRBJ2-1,TGCGCCAGCAGCTTGGATATGGGTGGATCGAATGAGCAGTTCTTC,CASSLDMGGSNEQFF
TRBV19,TRBD2,.,TRBJ2-7,TGTGCCAGTAGTCCCCGGACTAGCGGTTCTGGTTCCTACGAGCAGTACTTC,CASSPRTSGSGSYEQYF
TRBV6-1,TRBD2,once,TRBJ2-1,TGTGCCAGCAGTCTAGCGGGGGGGCTCTATGAGCAGTTCTTC,CASSLAGGLYEQFF
TRBV7-2,TRBD1,.,TRBJ2-3,TGTGCCACCTCGGGACAGCTCACAGATACGCAGTATTTT,CATSGQLTDTQYF
TRBV29-1,TRBD1,.,TRBJ1-1,TGCAGCGTTGGAGTCAGGGGGCAAACGCCCACTGAAGCTTTCTTT,CSVGVRGQTPTEAFF
TRBV5-4,.,once,TRBJ1-2,TGTGCCAGCAGCCCCATGGGGAGGGTCTATGGCTACACCTTC,CASSPMGRVYGYTF
TRBV7-6,TRBD1,.,TRBJ2-2,TGTGCCAGCAGCTACCGGACAGGGGGGAACACCGGGGAGCTGTTTTTT,CASSYRTGGNTGELFF
TRBV27,TRBD1,once,TRBJ1-2,TGTGACCCAGGGGGCCCCTCACGGGGCTACACCTTC,CDPGGPSRGYTF
TRBV2,.,.,TRBJ2-2,TGTGCCAGCGCCGGGACTTACAGTTCCGGGGAGCTGTTTTTT,CASAGTYSSGELFF
TRBV10-3,.,.,TRBJ1-2,TGTGCCATCAGTGAATTGGGGCTCGATGGCTACACCTTC,CAISELGLDGYTF
TRBV30,TRBD1,.,TRBJ2-7,TGTGCCTGGAGGAAGACAGGGGAGACCTACGAGCAGTACTTC,CAWRKTGETYEQYF
TRBV5-1,TRBD1,.,TRBJ1-1,TGCGCCAGCAGCTCAGGGGACAGTCTGCCAAACACTGAAGCTTTCTTT,CASSSGDSLPNTEAFF
TRBV6-1,.,.,TRBJ1-1,TGTGCCAGCAGTGAAATAGGTAACTCTGGGTTTTACACTGAAGCTTTCTTT,CASSEIGNSGFYTEAFF
TRBV28,.,.,TRBJ1-3,TGTGCCAGCAGCCTCATCACCGGGGCCCTCTCTGGAAACACCATATATTTT,CASSLITGALSGNTIYF
TRBV5-6,TRBD2,.,TRBJ2-1,TGTGCCAGCAGCCAGCCGGGACTAGCGGGAACAGAGCAGTTCTTC,CASSQPGLAGTEQFF
TRBV6-1,.,.,TRBJ2-3,TGTGCCAGCAGTGAAGGAGGGACTAGCACAGATACGCAGTATTTT,CASSEGGTSTDTQYF
TRBV27,.,.,TRBJ1-5,TGTGCCAGCAGTCACCGCAATCAGCCCCAGCATTTT,CASSHRNQPQHF
TRBV5-1,.,few,TRBJ2-3,TGCGCCAGCAGCTTAGGGGGGGCCAGCACAGATACGCAGTATTTT,CASSLGGASTDTQYF
TRBV2,.,.,TRBJ1-1,TGTGCCACTACCGCAGGGCAGAACACTGAAGCTTTCTTT,CATTAGQNTEAFF
TRBV19,.,once,TRBJ1-1,TGTGCCAGCGGGGAGAACACTGAAGCTTTCTTT,CASGENTEAFF
TRBV4-3,.,.,TRBJ1-6,TGCGCCAGCAGCCAAGATTGGAATTCACCCCTCCACTTT,CASSQDWNSPLHF
TRBV27,.,once,TRBJ1-5,TGTGCCAGCAGGCTGGGTGTTTTTCAGCCCCAGCATTTT,CASRLGVFQPQHF
TRBV18,.,.,TRBJ2-7,TGTGCCAGCTCACCGGCCTTCTCCTACGAGCAGTACTTC,CASSPAFSYEQYF
TRBV5-1,.,.,TRBJ2-3,TGCGCCAGCAGCTTGGCCGGGGAGGATACGCAGTATTTT,CASSLAGEDTQYF
TRBV5-8,.,.,TRBJ1-5,TGTGCCAGCAGCTTGATTGGGCCTCCCGATCAGCCCCAGCATTTT,CASSLIGPPDQPQHF
TRBV28,.,.,TRBJ1-1,TGTGCCAGCGCGTCTCCCTTGGGGGCCGAAAACACTGAAGCTTTCTTT,CASASPLGAENTEAFF
TRBV21-1,.,once,TRBJ1-1,TGTGCCAGCAGCAAAGATGGACGGGGGGACACTGAAGCTTTCTTT,CASSKDGRGDTEAFF
TRBV5-1,TRBD2,.,TRBJ2-3,TGCGCCAGCAGCTTTCTAGCGGGGACGGATACGCAGTATTTT,CASSFLAGTDTQYF
TRBV2,.,.,TRBJ2-7,TGTGCCAGCAGTGTGCAGGGGAGCTCCTACGAGCAGTACTTC,CASSVQGSSYEQYF
TRBV18,.,.,TRBJ1-4,TGTGCCAGCTCACCGGGGGTGGATGAAAAACTGTTTTTT,CASSPGVDEKLFF
TRBV5-1,TRBD2,.,TRBJ2-5,TGCGCCAGCAGCTTGAGCGGGGGGTACCAAGAGACCCAGTACTTC,CASSLSGGYQETQYF
TRBV4-1,.,.,TRBJ1-5,TGCGCCAGCAGCCAGAGTGTAGGGATCTATAGCAATCAGCCCCAGCATTTT,CASSQSVGIYSNQPQHF
TRBV10-3,.,.,TRBJ2-3,TGTGCCATCAGCGACTTGTCTCTCGGCACAGATACGCAGTATTTT,CAISDLSLGTDTQYF
TRBV30,TRBD1,.,TRBJ1-2,TGTGCCTGGAGCCGGGGACAGGGGGGACATGGCTACACCTTC,CAWSRGQGGHGYTF
TRBV7-8,.,.,TRBJ2-5,TGTGCCAGCAGCGGCAGGGCCCAAGAGACCCAGTACTTC,CASSGRAQETQYF
TRBV27,.,.,TRBJ1-6,TGTGCCAGCACCTTCGGGGGGCGAGTTTATTCACCCCTCCACTTT,CASTFGGRVYSPLHF
TRBV6-6,.,.,TRBJ1-1,TGTGCCACCTTACTACAGAACACTGAAGCTTTCTTT,CATLLQNTEAFF
TRBV7-2,TRBD1,.,TRBJ1-6,TGTGCCAGCAGATGGGACAGGGTGGTTCGATCACCCCTCCACTTT,CASRWDRVVRSPLHF